Listed below are T cell receptor beta chains from one sample, sequenced in a study of OX40 agonist ivuxolimab in advanced cancers. Sequenced by immunoSEQ multiplex PCR; TCRdb stores in-frame clones only, minus some. The sample has roughly 120,000 clones, just under 95% seen once. Sequencing used CD4+ or CD8+ T cells sorted from blood, obtained in a trial of the OX40 agonist ivuxolimab. These receptors were obtained from an adult with an advanced solid tumor such as melanoma, head and neck, liver or kidney cancer. CDR3s include the opening cysteine and the closing phenylalanine or tryptophan. Fields, in order: clone size, CDR3 length, V gene, J gene, D gene, CDR3 protein, CDR3 DNA. A D gene is named only where the DNA matches it firmly. The size entry is marked missing in some rows and otherwise reads once, few, many or a size class.

.	14	TRBV29-1	TRBJ1-5	TRBD1	CSARGTGSNQPQHF	TGCAGCGCAAGAGGGACAGGCAGCAATCAACCCCAGCATTTT
.	13	TRBV28	TRBJ2-7	TRBD1	CASTTTGYYEQYF	TGTGCCAGCACCACGACAGGGTACTACGAGCAGTACTTC
.	12	TRBV12-5	TRBJ2-6	.	CASSLGANVLTF	TGTGCTAGTAGTCTTGGGGCCAACGTCCTGACTTTC
few	20	TRBV28	TRBJ2-6	TRBD2	CASMAPPGLAGNSGANVLTF	TGTGCCAGCATGGCCCCTCCCGGACTAGCGGGCAACTCTGGGGCCAACGTCCTGACTTTC
few	14	TRBV28	TRBJ1-2	.	CASSPQSRSYGYTF	TGTGCCAGCAGTCCCCAGAGTAGAAGCTATGGCTACACCTTC
.	15	TRBV14	TRBJ2-3	.	CASSPRTGSTDTQYF	TGTGCCAGCAGCCCGCGAACAGGTAGCACAGATACGCAGTATTTT
.	16	TRBV23-1	TRBJ1-2	.	CASSQSRAEGDYGYTF	TGCGCCAGCAGTCAATCGAGGGCCGAGGGAGACTATGGCTACACCTTC
.	13	TRBV18	TRBJ1-5	.	CASSPGADQPQHF	TGTGCCAGCTCACCAGGGGCGGACCAGCCCCAGCATTTT
.	14	TRBV9	TRBJ2-2	.	CASSPQGNTGELFF	TGTGCCAGCAGCCCGCAGGGTAACACCGGGGAGCTGTTTTTT
.	16	TRBV7-8	TRBJ1-1	.	CASSLQGQAANTEAFF	TGTGCCAGCAGCCTACAGGGCCAGGCCGCGAACACTGAAGCTTTCTTT
.	14	TRBV10-3	TRBJ1-1	.	CAISDPGKNTEAFF	TGTGCCATCAGTGATCCAGGGAAGAACACTGAAGCTTTCTTT
.	15	TRBV7-2	TRBJ1-2	.	CASSLDNGSPYGYTF	TGTGCCAGCAGCTTAGATAACGGGTCTCCGTATGGCTACACCTTC
.	13	TRBV9	TRBJ2-1	.	CASSVSGYNEQFF	TGTGCCAGCAGCGTGAGCGGGTACAATGAGCAGTTCTTC
once	15	TRBV15	TRBJ1-5	.	CATSRGHLSNQPQHF	TGTGCCACCAGCAGAGGACACCTTAGCAATCAGCCCCAGCATTTT
.	14	TRBV6-5	TRBJ2-1	.	CASSYVSDYNEQFF	TGTGCCAGCAGTTATGTGTCAGACTACAATGAGCAGTTCTTC
.	14	TRBV2	TRBJ2-7	TRBD1	CASSGGMTGYEQYF	TGTGCCAGCAGTGGAGGGATGACAGGGTACGAGCAGTACTTC
.	18	TRBV11-3	TRBJ2-1	TRBD2	CASSFGTSGRRPYNEQFF	TGTGCCAGCAGCTTCGGGACTAGCGGGAGGAGACCTTACAATGAGCAGTTCTTC
.	15	TRBV6-1	TRBJ1-2	.	CASSEWDGRSYGYTF	TGTGCCAGCAGTGAATGGGACGGGCGTTCCTATGGCTACACCTTC
.	15	TRBV5-4	TRBJ2-1	.	CASTPQLADSNEQFF	TGTGCCAGCACCCCGCAGTTAGCGGATAGCAATGAGCAGTTCTTC
.	16	TRBV5-1	TRBJ2-1	.	CASSSGAGNSYNEQFF	TGCGCCAGCAGCTCGGGGGCAGGAAACTCCTACAATGAGCAGTTCTTC
once	14	TRBV28	TRBJ2-3	.	CASREEASTDTQYF	TGTGCCAGCAGGGAAGAGGCGAGCACAGATACGCAGTATTTT
few	14	TRBV2	TRBJ1-5	.	CASSDSNSNQPQHF	TGTGCCAGCAGTGACAGTAATAGCAATCAGCCCCAGCATTTT
once	15	TRBV5-1	TRBJ2-7	TRBD1	CASSLGTGLSYEQYF	TGCGCCAGCAGCTTGGGGACAGGGTTAAGCTACGAGCAGTACTTC
.	14	TRBV7-2	TRBJ2-7	TRBD2	CASSRPGAGGLLYF	TGTGCCAGCAGCCGCCCTGGAGCGGGAGGGCTCTTATACTTC
.	14	TRBV4-2	TRBJ1-2	.	CASSQDRADYGYTF	TGTGCCAGCAGCCAAGATAGGGCGGACTATGGCTACACCTTC
.	14	TRBV18	TRBJ2-7	TRBD2	CASSPGLAGYEQYF	TGTGCCAGCTCACCAGGACTAGCGGGTTACGAGCAGTACTTC
.	15	TRBV5-4	TRBJ2-1	TRBD2	CASSLAGGTYNEQFF	TGTGCCAGCAGCTTAGCGGGAGGGACCTACAATGAGCAGTTCTTC
.	16	TRBV5-6	TRBJ2-7	.	CASSLPSMDSPYEQYF	TGTGCCAGCAGCTTGCCGAGTATGGACAGCCCCTACGAGCAGTACTTC
.	15	TRBV11-3	TRBJ2-7	TRBD1	CASSYSGTGSYEQYF	TGTGCCAGCAGCTACTCCGGGACAGGTAGTTACGAGCAGTACTTC
once	14	TRBV19	TRBJ2-7	.	CASSSHGGSYEQYF	TGTGCCAGTAGTTCGCACGGCGGGTCCTACGAGCAGTACTTC
.	13	TRBV2	TRBJ1-2	.	CASSPGPLYGYTF	TGTGCCAGCAGTCCCGGACCCCTCTATGGCTACACCTTC
.	15	TRBV4-2	TRBJ2-2	TRBD2	CASSRSGVNTGELFF	TGTGCCAGCAGCCGGAGCGGGGTGAACACCGGGGAGCTGTTTTTT